The rows below give T cell receptor beta chains drawn from one sample of a study of blood T cell repertoires in COVID-19. Assay used: immunoSEQ multiplex PCR; TCRdb lists only in-frame clones, some missing. The sample has around 150,000 clones; approximately 88% are singletons. Sequenced material: PBMCs or T cells enriched from blood (not recorded which). The receptors were sampled from a woman aged 55-69 years who had recovered from COVID-19. CDR3s include the opening cysteine and the closing phenylalanine or tryptophan. Where a row states a size, it is once, few, many or the class of an expanded clone; other rows omit it.

TRBJ1-4	.	TRBV5-4	CASSFRTGASATNEKLFF
TRBJ1-2	.	TRBV5-1	CASSLETGATGGYTF
TRBJ2-2	once	TRBV5-1	CASRGGGNTGELFF
TRBJ2-2	.	TRBV12-5	CASGPGTNLVVGELFF
TRBJ2-3	.	TRBV20-1	CSASPLAGVVGLADTQYF
TRBJ2-7	.	TRBV2	CASSEVGQSSYEQYF
TRBJ1-4	.	TRBV5-1	CASSFSGVNNEKLFF
TRBJ1-6	.	TRBV3-1/TRBV3-2	CASSQGPQFPLHF
TRBJ2-1	once	TRBV4-1	CASSRTGTSGYNEQFF
TRBJ1-2	.	TRBV25-1	CASLAFYGYTF
TRBJ1-2	.	TRBV5-1	CASSSQTGESGYTF
TRBJ2-2	.	TRBV6-5	CASSSGQNTGELFF
TRBJ2-2	.	TRBV5-1	CASSREQIGELFF